This T cell receptor (beta chain) was observed in a study of cytomegalovirus exposure and HLA in healthy donors. About the study: Roughly 170 million T cells yielded 100 million or so unique TCR beta sequences in earlier analysis.

Germline V lookup: CDR1 SGHTS, CDR2 YDEGEE. The V end lost 1 base, the J end lost 7 bases, and 12 bases lay between the germline ends. This CDR3 comprises 13 residues. To note about this clone: Its antigen remains unidentified.

Use of 60 Vbeta and 13 Jbeta primers characterized the PCR. Clones were read by immunoSEQ multiplex PCR, and TCRdb kept only the in-frame ones, dropping some. The sample shows some 180,000 clones, 77% of them seen only once. Study-level findings and limits: Rarity marked most TCR sequences, yet some public TCRs occurred in many donors. Upon later analysis, HLA-associated TCR beta chains proved more clonally expanded than other, equally common chains. The study recorded fewer than 200 TCR beta chains that were cytomegalovirus-associated.

Sequencing used PBMCs. The origin of this receptor is an older woman in good health and CMV-seropositive. This sequence joins TRBV5-8 and TRBJ2-7, with D uncertain. The CDR3 sequence: CASSLTHGWEQYF. The CDR3 DNA follows: TGTGCCAGCAGCTTGACCCACGGGTGGGAGCAGTACTTC. The full variable domain, completed using reference TRBV5-8 and TRBJ2-7, is EAGVTQSPTHLIKTRGQQATLRCSPISGHTSVYWYQQALGLGLQFLLWYDEGEERNRGNFPPRFSGRQFPNYSSELNVNALELEDSALYLCASSLTHGWEQYFGPGTRLTVT.